This section outlines one T cell receptor (beta chain) sequence together with its context. No cognate antigen has been identified for it. No much larger clone exists at a distance of one base, and base qualities are not known. In light of the paper, this sample's treatment or condition label describes: in vitro stimulation with specific CMV peptide epitopes to enrich CMV-specific T cells. The data originate from a study of T cell repertoires in cytomegalovirus infection (dated by TCRdb to the late 2010s). Background on the whole study: The peptide stimulations were aimed at well-studied HLA-B-restricted epitopes as well as recently identified HLA-C-restricted CMV epitopes, whose presentation resists viral immunomodulation. Because public TCR beta signatures pointed to carriage of CMV infection together with the matching HLA type, the HLA type of each donor mattered for the analysis.

Findings and caveats that apply to the study as a whole: The ex vivo response was dominated by HLA-C-restricted CMV-specific TCR beta clonotypes, which also provided the single most frequent clonotype in two of eight donors. Cumulative frequency of public TCR beta family members discriminated carriers of CMV infection plus the relevant HLA type in this cohort and an independent 352-donor cohort.

Sequences SNHLY (CDR1) and FYNNEI (CDR2) are obtained from the germline V gene. The CDR3, cysteine through phenylalanine, is 16 amino acids long. Only CDR3 DNA remains: 48 bases, in frame from the first base. Relative to germline, V is 6 bases shorter and J is 2 bases shorter, with 17 bases between their ends. The listed sequencing device is Illumina HiSeq 1500. Using fastp at Q25 and MiXCR, TCRdb reprocessed the public reads and kept productive beta chains. Each entry is one CDR3 protein sequence, shown with its most common DNA and genes. Present in this sample are some 310,000 distinct CDR3 sequences, around 25% of which were seen just once. The ten largest clones take up roughly 14% of the sample.

Sequencing used cultured PBMCs, obtained from culture after CMV antigen stimulation. Recombination joined TRBV2 with TRBJ1-5, with a tentative D gene TRBD1 over 6 matching bases. The TCR comes from a human donor in good health (CMV status not recorded). Some clones in this sample may be carry-over from other donors' samples. The CDR3 corresponds to CASSRTGKRGNQPQHF. The sequenced DNA is TGTGCCAGCAGCCGAACAGGGAAGAGAGGCAATCAGCCCCAGCATTTT.